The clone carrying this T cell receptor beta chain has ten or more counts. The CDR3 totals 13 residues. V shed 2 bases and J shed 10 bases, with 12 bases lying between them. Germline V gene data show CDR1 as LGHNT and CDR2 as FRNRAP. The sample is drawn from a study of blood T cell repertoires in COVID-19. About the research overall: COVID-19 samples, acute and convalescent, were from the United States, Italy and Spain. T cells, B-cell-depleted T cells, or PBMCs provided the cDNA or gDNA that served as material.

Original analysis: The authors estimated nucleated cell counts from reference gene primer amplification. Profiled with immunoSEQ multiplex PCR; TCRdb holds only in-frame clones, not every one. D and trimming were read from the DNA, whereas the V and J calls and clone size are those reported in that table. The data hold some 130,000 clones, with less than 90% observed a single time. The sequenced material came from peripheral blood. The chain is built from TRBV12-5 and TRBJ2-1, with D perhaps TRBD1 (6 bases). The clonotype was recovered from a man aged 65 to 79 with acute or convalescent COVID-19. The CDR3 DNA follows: TGTGCTAGTGGTTTGCCACCGACAGGAGAGCAGTTCTTC. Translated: CASGLPPTGEQFF. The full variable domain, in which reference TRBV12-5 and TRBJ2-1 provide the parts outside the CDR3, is DARVTQTPRHKVTEMGQEVTMRCQPILGHNTVFWYRQTMMQGLELLAYFRNRAPLDDSGMPKDRFSAEMPDATLATLKIQPSEPRDSAVYFCASGLPPTGEQFFGPGTRLTVL.